This T cell receptor beta chain was identified in a study of Graves' ophthalmopathy and Graves' hyperthyroidism. Trimming removed 6 bases from V and 4 bases from J; junction bases left unmatched: 12. The CDR3 length is 16 residues. Ophthalmopathy-affected donors exhibited moderate-to-severe activity, CAS ≥3, NOSPECS ≥4, and duration under 3 months. From RNA, the CDR3 regions of TCR beta chains were amplified and sequenced. HTBI primers primed a first-round RT-PCR, and a second-round multiplex PCR followed. MiXCR, run by TCRdb on the multiplex PCR reads, gives a single entry per CDR3 protein. The repertoire holds approximately 210,000 distinct CDR3 sequences, with about a fifth as singletons.

The V gene is TRBV12-3 or TRBV12-4, the J gene TRBJ2-5, with TRBD2 matching over 9 bases. Sequenced material: peripheral blood. This clonotype was obtained from a woman aged 50 to 60 with Graves' ophthalmopathy. The CDR3 is CASSPFSGSWRETQYF. The CDR3 DNA sequence: TGTGCCAGCAGCCCTTTTAGCGGGAGCTGGCGAGAGACCCAGTACTTC.